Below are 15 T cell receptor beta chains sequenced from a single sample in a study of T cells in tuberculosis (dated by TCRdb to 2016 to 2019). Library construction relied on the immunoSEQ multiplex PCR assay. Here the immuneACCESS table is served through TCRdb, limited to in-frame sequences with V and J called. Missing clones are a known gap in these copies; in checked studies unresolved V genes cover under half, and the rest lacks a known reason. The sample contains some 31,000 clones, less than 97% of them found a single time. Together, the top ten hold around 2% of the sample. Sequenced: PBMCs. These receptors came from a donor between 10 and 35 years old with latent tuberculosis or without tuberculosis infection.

CDR3 sequence reads: CASSFSGNTEAFF. The DNA of the CDR3 is TGTGCCAGCAGCTTTTCCGGGAACACTGAAGCTTTCTTT. V is TRBV7-2 and J is TRBJ1-1; no firm D call. CDR3 length equals 13 residues. Trimming removed 3 bases from V and 1 base from J, with 6 bases in between. Germline V gene sequence: CDR1 SGHTA, CDR2 FQGNSA.

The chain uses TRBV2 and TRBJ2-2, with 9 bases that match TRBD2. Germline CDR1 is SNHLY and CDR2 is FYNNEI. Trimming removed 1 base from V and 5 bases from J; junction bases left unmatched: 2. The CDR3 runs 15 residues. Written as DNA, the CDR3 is TGTGCCAGCAGTGAAGGGCTAGCGGGAACCGGGGAGCTGTTTTTT. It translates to CASSEGLAGTGELFF.

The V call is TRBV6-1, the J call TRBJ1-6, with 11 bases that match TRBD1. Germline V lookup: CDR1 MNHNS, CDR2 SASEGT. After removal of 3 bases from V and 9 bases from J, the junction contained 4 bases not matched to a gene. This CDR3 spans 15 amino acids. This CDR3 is CASSDWGTGGSPLHF. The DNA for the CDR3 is TGTGCCAGCAGTGACTGGGGGACAGGGGGTTCACCCCTCCACTTT.

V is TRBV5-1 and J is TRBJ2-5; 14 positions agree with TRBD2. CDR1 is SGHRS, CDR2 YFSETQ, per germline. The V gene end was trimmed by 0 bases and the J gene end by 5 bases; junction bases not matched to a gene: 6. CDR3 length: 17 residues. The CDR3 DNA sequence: TGCGCCAGCAGCTTGGGACTAGCGGGGGGGCCGTGGGAGACCCAGTACTTC. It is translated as CASSLGLAGGPWETQYF.

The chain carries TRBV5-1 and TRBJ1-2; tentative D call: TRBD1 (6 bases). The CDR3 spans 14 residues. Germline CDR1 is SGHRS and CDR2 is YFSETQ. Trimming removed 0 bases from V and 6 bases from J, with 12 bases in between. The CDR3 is CASSLVGRGNGYTF. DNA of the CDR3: TGCGCCAGCAGCTTGGTTGGCAGGGGCAATGGCTACACCTTC.

CDR3 bases: TGTGCCAGCAGCTTAGGCCTAAGGGCCAGGGGCACTGAAGCTTTCTTT. This sequence encodes CASSLGLRARGTEAFF. V is TRBV7-9 and J is TRBJ1-1; weak D call: TRBD1 (6 bases). The CDR3 totals 16 residues. The V gene lost 1 base and the J gene lost 4 bases, with 16 bases spanning the gap. Germline V gives CDR1 SEHNR, CDR2 FQNEAQ (reference sequence).

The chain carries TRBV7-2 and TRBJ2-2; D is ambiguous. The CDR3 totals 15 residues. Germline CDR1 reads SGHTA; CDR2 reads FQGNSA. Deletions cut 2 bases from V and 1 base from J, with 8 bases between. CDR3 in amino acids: CASSLMSLNTGELFF. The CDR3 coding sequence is TGTGCCAGCAGCTTAATGTCCTTGAACACCGGGGAGCTGTTTTTT.

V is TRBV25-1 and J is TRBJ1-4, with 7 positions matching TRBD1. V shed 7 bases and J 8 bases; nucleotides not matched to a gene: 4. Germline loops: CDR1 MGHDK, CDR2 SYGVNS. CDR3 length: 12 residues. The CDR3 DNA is TGTGCCAGCAAACAGGGGAGGGAAAAACTGTTTTTT. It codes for CASKQGREKLFF.

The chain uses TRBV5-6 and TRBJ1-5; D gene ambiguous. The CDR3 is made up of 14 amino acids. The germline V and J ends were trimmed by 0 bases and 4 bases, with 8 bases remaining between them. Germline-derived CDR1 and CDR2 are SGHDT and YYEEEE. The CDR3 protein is CASSLGRENQPQHF. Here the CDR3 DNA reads TGTGCCAGCAGCTTGGGACGGGAAAATCAGCCCCAGCATTTT.

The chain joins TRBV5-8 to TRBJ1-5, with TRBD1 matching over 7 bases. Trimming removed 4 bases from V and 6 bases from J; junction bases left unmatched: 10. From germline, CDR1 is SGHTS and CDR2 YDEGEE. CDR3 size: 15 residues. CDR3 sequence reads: CASSEGQKVGQPQHF. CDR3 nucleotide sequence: TGTGCCAGCAGCGAGGGACAGAAAGTAGGTCAGCCCCAGCATTTT.

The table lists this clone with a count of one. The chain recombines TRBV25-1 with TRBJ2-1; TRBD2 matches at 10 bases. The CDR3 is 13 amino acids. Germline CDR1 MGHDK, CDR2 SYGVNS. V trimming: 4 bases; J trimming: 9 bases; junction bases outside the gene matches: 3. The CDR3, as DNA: TGTGCCAGCAGTGTTCGGACTAGCGGTGAGCAGTTCTTC. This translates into CASSVRTSGEQFF. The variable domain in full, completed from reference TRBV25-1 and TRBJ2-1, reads EADIYQTPRYLVIGTGKKITLECSQTMGHDKMYWYQQDPGMELHLIHYSYGVNSTEKGDLSSESTVSRIRTEHFPLTLESARPSHTSQYLCASSVRTSGEQFFGPGTRLTVL.

The CDR3 DNA is TGTGCCTGGAGGGGGACAGGGAGGTACACTGAAGCTTTCTTT. Protein sequence: CAWRGTGRYTEAFF. The rearrangement joins TRBV30 to TRBJ1-1; 9 nucleotides match TRBD1. With 3 bases clipped from V and 3 bases from J, the junction kept 5 bases outside the gene matches. CDR3 size: 14 residues. Germline V CDR1 and CDR2: GTSNPN, SVGIG (reference sequence).

CDR3 in amino acids: CASRDTGVDQPQHF. For the CDR3, the DNA is TGTGCCAGCAGGGACACAGGGGTCGATCAGCCCCAGCATTTT. The rearrangement links TRBV25-1 to TRBJ1-5; 7 bases fit TRBD1. The CDR3 has 14 amino acids. The ends lost 6 bases at V and 5 bases at J; junction bases unmatched: 7. Looked up from germline, CDR1 is MGHDK and CDR2 is SYGVNS. The variable domain in full, completed from reference TRBV25-1 and TRBJ1-5, reads EADIYQTPRYLVIGTGKKITLECSQTMGHDKMYWYQQDPGMELHLIHYSYGVNSTEKGDLSSESTVSRIRTEHFPLTLESARPSHTSQYLCASRDTGVDQPQHFGDGTRLSIL.

The CDR3 bases are TGTGCCAGCAGGTCAAACAACGCGAACACCGGGGAGCTGTTTTTT. Its translation is CASRSNNANTGELFF. This chain links TRBV7-6 with TRBJ2-2; D is ambiguous. Germline CDR1 and CDR2: SGHVS and FNYEAQ. The CDR3 covers 15 residues. V gave up 6 bases and J gave up 0 bases, with 11 bases separating them.

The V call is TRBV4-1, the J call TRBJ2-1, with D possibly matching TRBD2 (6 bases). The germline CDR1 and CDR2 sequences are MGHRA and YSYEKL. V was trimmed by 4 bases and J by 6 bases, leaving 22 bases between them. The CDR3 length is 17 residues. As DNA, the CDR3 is TGCGCCAGCAGCCCCCTCGCACGCGGGAAGGGAGGCAATGAGCAGTTCTTC. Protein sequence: CASSPLARGKGGNEQFF.